This entry lists 25 T cell receptor beta chains sequenced from one sample in a study of T cell responses to AZD1222 COVID-19 vaccine. Profiled with immunoSEQ multiplex PCR; TCRdb holds only in-frame clones, not every one. Of 55,000 to 70,000 clones in the sample, roughly 86% were seen once. This specimen consisted of peripheral blood, obtained on day 0 of AZD1222 vaccination. The receptors were gathered from an adult in good health.

The chain couples TRBV3-1 (or the pseudogene TRBV3-2) to TRBJ1-2; possibly TRBD1 for D (5 bases). Germline CDR1 reads LGHDT; CDR2 reads YNNKEL (reference sequence). The CDR3 is 13 amino acids. V gave up 6 bases and J gave up 2 bases, with 10 bases separating them. CDR3 protein: CASSLRGNYGYTF. CDR3 in DNA: TGTGCCAGCAGTCTTAGGGGCAACTATGGCTACACCTTC.

The chain combines TRBV6-5 with TRBJ1-1, with 8 bases lining up with TRBD1. The V gene's germline CDR1 is MNHEY and CDR2 SVGAGI. Trimming cost V 6 bases and J 8 bases; bases outside gene matches: 8. The CDR3 is 13 amino acids. As DNA, the CDR3 is TGTGCCAGCAGGAACCAGGGGGCCCAAGAAGCTTTCTTT. Translated, it gives CASRNQGAQEAFF.

The chain is built from TRBV5-5 and TRBJ2-2; 7 nucleotides line up with TRBD1. Trimming took 1 base from V and 6 from J; bases not matched to a gene: 12. The CDR3 is made up of 17 amino acids. Germline V lookup: CDR1 SGHKS, CDR2 YYEKEE (reference sequence). The CDR3 bases are TGTGCCAGCAGCTTGACGACCATCCGGGACAGAGCCGGGGAGCTGTTTTTT. It specifies CASSLTTIRDRAGELFF.

This sequence joins TRBV7-6 and TRBJ2-7; 12 bases map to TRBD2. V dropped 4 bases and J dropped 0; count of bases not matched to a gene: 4. From germline, CDR1 is SGHVS and CDR2 FNYEAQ. The CDR3 is 16 residues long. CDR3 DNA sequence: TGTGCCAGCAGCTCTAAGACTAGCGGGAGCTCCTACGAGCAGTACTTC. Translated: CASSSKTSGSSYEQYF.

The CDR3, as DNA: TGCGCCAGCAGCCAAGTCGGGACAGGGGACACTGAAGCTTTCTTT. Residues: CASSQVGTGDTEAFF. J is TRBJ1-1 and V is TRBV4-1; 10 bases match TRBD1. CDR1 and CDR2 (germline): MGHRA, YSYEKL. The CDR3 totals 15 residues. V lost 1 base, J lost 3 bases, and 2 bases stayed unmatched.

The genes are TRBV23-1 and TRBJ1-5; D remains ambiguous. TRBV23-1 is assigned to the ORF class and has an uncertain function. The CDR3 consists of 15 residues. V shed 0 bases and J shed 1 base, with 7 bases lying between them. CDR3 sequence (DNA): TGCGCCAGCAGTCAATCTCCGGACAGCAATCAGCCCCAGCATTTT. This sequence encodes CASSQSPDSNQPQHF.

The V and J genes are TRBV5-1 and TRBJ2-2; tentatively, D is TRBD1 (6 bases). The CDR3 has 16 residues. The V and J ends lost 0 bases and 2 bases respectively, with 11 bases between them. The germline V gene encodes CDR1 SGHRS and CDR2 YFSETQ. The CDR3 here is CASSLAGQRNTGELFF. In DNA, the CDR3 is TGCGCCAGCAGCTTGGCAGGACAGCGAAACACCGGGGAGCTGTTTTTT.

This sequence joins TRBV6-5 and TRBJ1-3; D is unclear. Per the germline V gene, CDR1 is MNHEY and CDR2 is SVGAGI. Trimming took off 6 bases at V and 4 bases at J, with 7 bases between the two ends. The CDR3 spans 12 residues. The CDR3 loop is CASRTEGNTIYF. The DNA for the CDR3 is TGTGCCAGCAGGACCGAGGGAAACACCATATATTTT.

This rearrangement joins TRBV7-2 to TRBJ1-6; D is unclear. The CDR3 covers 15 residues. Germline loops: CDR1 SGHTA, CDR2 FQGNSA. Deletions cut 1 base from V and 7 bases from J, with 11 bases between. In DNA form, the CDR3 reads TGTGCCAGCAGCTTAGAATATCGAGCGAATTCACCCCTCCACTTT. The encoded protein is CASSLEYRANSPLHF.

The rearrangement uses TRBV19 and TRBJ2-3; TRBD2 matches 7 bases. The CDR3 consists of 16 residues. CDR1 LNHDA and CDR2 SQIVND come from the germline V gene (reference sequence). With V trimmed by 7 bases and J by 0 bases, 10 bases remained unmatched. CDR3 sequence (DNA): TGTGCCAGTAAGAGGTCGGCTAGCGGCAGCACAGATACGCAGTATTTT. Its protein is CASKRSASGSTDTQYF.

The rearrangement links TRBV11-1 to TRBJ2-5; possibly TRBD1 or TRBD2 for D (5 bases each). Trimming shortened V by 3 bases and J by 5 bases, and 10 bases separated the two germline ends. Germline V gene lookup returns CDR1 SGHAT and CDR2 FQDESV (reference sequence). The CDR3 contains 13 residues. As DNA, the CDR3 is TGTGCCAGCAGCTTGTGGGACCCCGAGACCCAGTACTTC. This codes for CASSLWDPETQYF.

For the CDR3, the DNA is TGTGCCAGCAGTTACTCGAAAGTCGACTATGGCTACACCTTC. Its translation: CASSYSKVDYGYTF. The chain joins TRBV6-6 to TRBJ1-2, with D unresolved. Germline V gene data show CDR1 as MNHNY and CDR2 as SVGAGI (reference sequence). This CDR3 has 14 residues. Trimming pared 0 bases from V and 3 bases from J, leaving 8 bases between.

This rearrangement joins TRBV19 to TRBJ2-5, with 7 bases that match TRBD1. Unmatched junction bases numbered 2, after V lost 5 bases and J lost 2 bases. This CDR3 spans 13 amino acids. Germline V lookup: CDR1 LNHDA, CDR2 SQIVND (reference sequence). This CDR3 is CASSDREQETQYF. The CDR3 coding sequence is TGTGCCAGTAGTGACAGGGAACAAGAGACCCAGTACTTC. The full variable domain, with the rest looked up from reference TRBV19 and TRBJ2-5, is DGGITQSPKYLFRKEGQNVTLSCEQNLNHDAMYWYRQDPGQGLRLIYYSQIVNDFQKGDIAEGYSVSREKKESFPLTVTSAQKNPTAFYLCASSDREQETQYFGPGTRLLVL.

The chain combines TRBV6-5 with TRBJ1-3; no firm D call. The ends were cut back, 6 bases at V and 8 bases at J, with 8 bases in the middle. Germline V gives CDR1 MNHEY, CDR2 SVGAGI. This CDR3 region has 11 residues. This CDR3 is CASSLGYTIYF. Here the CDR3 DNA reads TGTGCCAGCAGCTTAGGATACACCATATATTTT.

The V gene is TRBV23-1, the J gene TRBJ1-4; D gene unclear. TRBV23-1 is noted as an ORF with a role that remains uncertain. Trimming removed 3 bases from V and 4 bases from J, with 15 bases in between. This CDR3 spans 16 amino acids. The CDR3 reads CASSHPPDTRNEKLFF. In DNA form, the CDR3 reads TGCGCCAGCAGTCACCCACCCGACACTCGTAATGAAAAACTGTTTTTT.

The chain joins TRBV7-9 to TRBJ1-1; tentative D call: TRBD1 (6 bases). V lost 5 bases, J lost 6 bases, and 13 bases lay in between. Germline CDR1 SEHNR, CDR2 FQNEAQ (reference sequence). The CDR3 has 13 amino acids. This chain's CDR3 is CASSLRGGPEAFF. In nucleotides, the CDR3 is TGTGCCAGCAGCCTCAGGGGTGGGCCTGAAGCTTTCTTT.

The chain is built from TRBV4-1 and TRBJ1-4; the match to TRBD1 covers 11 bases. In germline, CDR1 is MGHRA, CDR2 YSYEKL. Trimming cost V 4 bases and J 5 bases; bases outside gene matches: 9. The CDR3 spans 17 residues. The CDR3 nucleotides are TGCGCCAGCAGCCGGGGGACAGGGGGGTCTGGGAATGAAAAACTGTTTTTT. Protein sequence: CASSRGTGGSGNEKLFF.

V gene TRBV13 combines with J gene TRBJ1-4; D is possibly TRBD1 (6 bases). CDR1 is PRHDT, CDR2 FYEKMQ, per germline (reference sequence). The CDR3 covers 18 residues. Trimming left V 0 bases short and J 0 bases short, with 14 bases between. CDR3 protein: CASSLGLRGLSTNEKLFF. As DNA, the CDR3 is TGTGCCAGCAGCTTAGGCCTAAGGGGGTTATCAACTAATGAAAAACTGTTTTTT.

V is TRBV19 and J is TRBJ2-3; no clear D gene. The CDR3 spans 14 residues. Germline assignment: CDR1 LNHDA and CDR2 SQIVND (reference sequence). V dropped 5 bases and J dropped 6 bases, with 15 bases sitting between them. The CDR3 region has the DNA TGTGCCAGTAGTCCCGGTTCTGGGTTCGATACGCAGTATTTT. As protein: CASSPGSGFDTQYF. The variable domain in full, with the rest retrieved from reference TRBV19 and TRBJ2-3, is DGGITQSPKYLFRKEGQNVTLSCEQNLNHDAMYWYRQDPGQGLRLIYYSQIVNDFQKGDIAEGYSVSREKKESFPLTVTSAQKNPTAFYLCASSPGSGFDTQYFGPGTRLTVL.

V gene TRBV12-3 or TRBV12-4 combines with J gene TRBJ2-7, with D perhaps matching TRBD1 (5 bases). The CDR3 spans 12 residues. V was cut by 4 bases and J by 2 bases, with 6 bases left in between. CDR3 amino acids: CASSWGAYEQYF. The CDR3 DNA reads as TGTGCCAGCAGTTGGGGCGCCTACGAGCAGTACTTC.

This chain joins TRBV5-1 and TRBJ1-1, with no clear D. Germline lookup yields CDR1 SGHRS and CDR2 YFSETQ. The CDR3 spans 15 residues. Trimming left V 0 bases short and J 4 bases short, with 13 bases between. This CDR3 is CASSLGGQSGTEAFF. Written as DNA, the CDR3 is TGCGCCAGCAGCTTGGGCGGCCAGTCGGGCACTGAAGCTTTCTTT.

The chain links TRBV6-2 or TRBV6-3 to TRBJ1-2; the match to TRBD1 covers 10 bases. Germline V CDR1 and CDR2: MNHEY, SVGEGT. This CDR3 spans 15 amino acids. Trimming cost V 4 bases and J 4 bases; bases outside gene matches: 6. This chain's CDR3 is CASSSGQGVVYGYTF. DNA of the CDR3: TGTGCCAGCAGTTCCGGACAGGGGGTGGTCTATGGCTACACCTTC.

Here the CDR3 DNA reads TGTGCCAGCAGTCCCGGGAACCAAGGTGCAGATACGCAGTATTTT. It specifies CASSPGNQGADTQYF. This chain connects TRBV7-9 to TRBJ2-3; D may be TRBD2 (5 bases). Germline CDR1 is SEHNR and CDR2 is FQNEAQ (reference sequence). This CDR3 contains 15 residues. The V gene lost 6 bases and the J gene lost 4 bases, with 17 bases spanning the gap.

CDR3 nucleotide sequence: TGTGCCACCAGATATCTTGGGTGGGCGCCAAGCGTGTATAGCAATCAGCCCCAGCATTTT. It encodes CATRYLGWAPSVYSNQPQHF. V is TRBV24-1 and J is TRBJ1-5; D remains unclear. The CDR3 runs to 20 residues. Germline values: CDR1 KGHDR, CDR2 SFDVKD. V lost 7 bases, J lost 0 bases, and 27 bases lay in between.

The CDR3 nucleotides are TGCGCCAGCAGTGGGACAGGCCTAAGAAGCTACACCTTC. It encodes CASSGTGLRSYTF. V and J are TRBV5-1 and TRBJ1-2; 8 bases are shared with TRBD1. This CDR3 has 13 amino acids. Per germline, CDR1 SGHRS and CDR2 YFSETQ. V was pared by 5 bases and J by 9 bases, with 9 bases of the junction left unmatched.